Reported below is one T cell receptor (beta chain). Its specificity is unknown. Alongside a J-beta primer mix, a sample-barcoded 5' primer served in a second PCR lasting 7 to 11 cycles. A template-switch adaptor containing 12 random nucleotides labeled each cDNA molecule. CDR3-containing paired-end reads numbered at least 2.5 million in each sample. TCRdb re-analysed the 5' RACE reads in MiXCR, keeping a single row per CDR3 protein. The table includes 600,000 to 650,000 distinct CDR3 sequences, 58% detected once. These data originate in a study of blood T cells in healthy people across ages. Isolation per sample recovered at least 7 million PBMCs. Germline CDR1 reads SGHDN; CDR2 reads FVKESK. The V end was cut by 0 bases, the J end by 5 bases, with 14 bases between. This CDR3 has 16 residues. Findings of the study overall: A roughly linear fall in TCR beta diversity per million T cells was seen with increasing age.

The sequenced material came from blood. The TCR was taken from a man in his fifties or sixties in good health. The chain couples TRBV14 to TRBJ2-1, with TRBD2 as a possible D gene (6 bases). The CDR3 sequence is CASSQDLGGRHNEQFF. Here the CDR3 DNA reads TGTGCCAGCAGCCAAGATCTGGGGGGACGACACAATGAGCAGTTCTTC.